This T cell receptor beta chain was retrieved from a study of blood T cell repertoires in COVID-19. Looking at the study overall: Specimens from acute and convalescent COVID-19 originated in the United States, Italy and Spain. Sources were T cells, B-cell-depleted T cells, or PBMCs; the material itself was cDNA or gDNA.

In the original workflow: Amplification with reference gene primers provided the estimates of nucleated cell counts. Assay: immunoSEQ multiplex PCR; the TCRdb copy retains only in-frame clones and omits some. The V and J calls and clone size come from that table; D and trimming were worked out from the DNA. The profile shows roughly 240,000 clones, roughly 82% of them singletons. V shed 1 base and J 5 bases; nucleotides not matched to a gene: 8. There are 16 residues in the CDR3. Germline V gene data show CDR1 as MGHRA and CDR2 as YSYEKL. Sequencing was performed on peripheral blood. This chain uses TRBV4-1 with TRBJ1-2; 9 positions match TRBD1. The origin of this receptor is a woman in her seventies with acute or convalescent COVID-19. CDR3 in DNA: TGCGCCAGCAGCCAAGTGGAGAACAGGGGGCATTATGGCTACACCTTC. Translating it yields CASSQVENRGHYGYTF.